This T cell receptor (beta chain) was sequenced during a study of T cells in localized non-small cell lung cancer. Study-level findings and limits: In adjacent lung, a median roughly 62 of the top 100 tumor clones were found. Uninvolved adjacent lung showed peak T cell clonality, exceeding tumor. As only one tumor region underwent sequencing, heterogeneity remains possible. Longer overall survival was seen with higher T cell density measured in blood.

A note on this clone: Its antigen is still unknown.

The method was immunoSEQ multiplex PCR; TCRdb's version includes in-frame clones alone and lacks a portion of them. The table includes 30,000 to 40,000 clones, 70% to 90% detected once. Germline V gene data show CDR1 as SGDLS and CDR2 as YYNGEE. The CDR3 spans 14 residues. The clonotype was recovered from a man aged 40 to 70 with stage I lung adenocarcinoma. The V call is TRBV9, the J call TRBJ2-5, with 12 bases lining up with TRBD2. The J call may not be correct, given that the DNA end is closer to TRBJ2-7. Sequencing used peripheral blood, obtained before any cancer treatment. Written as DNA, the CDR3 is TGTGCCAGCAGCGCAGGGACTAGCGGGTCCGAGCAGTACTTC. It codes for CASSAGTSGSEQYF.